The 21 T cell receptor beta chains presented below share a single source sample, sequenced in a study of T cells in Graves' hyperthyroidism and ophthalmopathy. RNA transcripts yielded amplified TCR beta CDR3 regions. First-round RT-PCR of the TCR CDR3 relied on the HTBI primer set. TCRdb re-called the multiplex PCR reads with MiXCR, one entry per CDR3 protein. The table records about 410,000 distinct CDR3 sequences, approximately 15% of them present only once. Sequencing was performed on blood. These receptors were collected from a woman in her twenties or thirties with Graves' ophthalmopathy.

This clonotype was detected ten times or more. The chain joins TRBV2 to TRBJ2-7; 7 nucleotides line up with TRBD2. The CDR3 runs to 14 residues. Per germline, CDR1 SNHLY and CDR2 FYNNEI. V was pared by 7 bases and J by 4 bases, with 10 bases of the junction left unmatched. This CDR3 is CASKVGGGYYEQYF. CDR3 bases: TGTGCCAGCAAAGTAGGCGGGGGTTATTACGAGCAGTACTTC.

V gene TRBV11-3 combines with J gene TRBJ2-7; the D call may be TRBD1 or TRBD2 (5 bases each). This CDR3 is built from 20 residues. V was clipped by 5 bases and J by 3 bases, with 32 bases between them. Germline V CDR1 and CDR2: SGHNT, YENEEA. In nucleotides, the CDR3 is TGTGCCAGCAGCCTCCCGGTGGGCAGGGAGCATACCAGTAATTACTACGAGCAGTACTTC. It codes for CASSLPVGREHTSNYYEQYF.

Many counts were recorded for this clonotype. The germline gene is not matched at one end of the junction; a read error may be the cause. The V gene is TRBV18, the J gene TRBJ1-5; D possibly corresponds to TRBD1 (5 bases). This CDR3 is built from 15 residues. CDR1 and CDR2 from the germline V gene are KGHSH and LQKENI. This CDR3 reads CASSLTGASYQPQHF. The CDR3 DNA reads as TGTGCCAGCTCACTCACAGGAGCTAGCTATCAGCCCCAGCATTTT.

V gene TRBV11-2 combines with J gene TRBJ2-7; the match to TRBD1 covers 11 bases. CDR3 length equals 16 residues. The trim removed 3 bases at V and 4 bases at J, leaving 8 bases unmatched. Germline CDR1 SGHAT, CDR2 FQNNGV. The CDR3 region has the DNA TGTGCCAGCAGCTTCCCGGGACAGGGGGTTGTTTACGAGCAGTACTTC. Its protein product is CASSFPGQGVVYEQYF.

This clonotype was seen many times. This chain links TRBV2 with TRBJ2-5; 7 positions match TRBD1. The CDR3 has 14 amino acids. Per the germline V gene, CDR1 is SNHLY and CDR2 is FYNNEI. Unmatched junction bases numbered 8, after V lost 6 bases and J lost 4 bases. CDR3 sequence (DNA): TGTGCCAGCAGGTGGACAGGTCAATTAGAGACCCAGTACTTC. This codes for CASRWTGQLETQYF.

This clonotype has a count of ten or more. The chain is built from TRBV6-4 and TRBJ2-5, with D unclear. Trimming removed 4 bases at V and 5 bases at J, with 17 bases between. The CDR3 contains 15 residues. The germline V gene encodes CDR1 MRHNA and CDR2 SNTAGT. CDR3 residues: CASSALPDKIETQYF. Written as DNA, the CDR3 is TGTGCCAGCAGTGCCCTCCCCGACAAGATCGAGACCCAGTACTTC.

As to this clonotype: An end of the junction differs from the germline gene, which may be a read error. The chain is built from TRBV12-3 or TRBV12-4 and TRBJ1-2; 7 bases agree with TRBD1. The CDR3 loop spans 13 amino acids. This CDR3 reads CACSPTGVGGYAF. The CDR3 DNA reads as TGTGCCTGCAGTCCTACAGGGGTAGGAGGCTACGCCTTC.

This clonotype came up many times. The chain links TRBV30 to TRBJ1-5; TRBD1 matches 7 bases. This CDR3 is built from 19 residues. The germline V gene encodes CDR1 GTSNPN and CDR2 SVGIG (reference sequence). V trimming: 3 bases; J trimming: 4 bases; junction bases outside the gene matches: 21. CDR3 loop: CAWRRAGTEFSPINQPQHF. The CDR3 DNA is TGTGCCTGGAGGCGCGCCGGGACAGAGTTTTCCCCCATTAATCAGCCCCAGCATTTT.

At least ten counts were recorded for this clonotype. The CDR3 bases are TGTGCCAGCTCACCAAGGGGGCACACAGATACGCAGTATTTT. Protein: CASSPRGHTDTQYF. The chain couples TRBV18 to TRBJ2-3; 7 bases are shared with TRBD1. CDR3 length: 14 residues. V gave up 2 bases and J gave up 2 bases; unmatched junction bases: 1. Germline loops: CDR1 KGHSH, CDR2 LQKENI.

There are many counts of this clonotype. CDR3 region: CAKRDRGWGDYGYTF. CDR3 nucleotides: TGTGCCAAACGGGACAGGGGCTGGGGAGACTATGGCTACACCTTC. This sequence joins TRBV2 and TRBJ1-2; the match to TRBD1 covers 10 bases. CDR3 length: 15 amino acids. The V gene end was trimmed by 10 bases and the J gene end by 3 bases; junction bases not matched to a gene: 11. The germline CDR1 and CDR2 sequences are SNHLY and FYNNEI.

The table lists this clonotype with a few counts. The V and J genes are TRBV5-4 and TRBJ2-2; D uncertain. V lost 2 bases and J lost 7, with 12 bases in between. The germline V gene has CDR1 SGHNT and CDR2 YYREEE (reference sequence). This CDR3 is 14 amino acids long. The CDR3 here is CASSLEPEFGELFF. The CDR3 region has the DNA TGTGCCAGCAGCTTAGAACCCGAATTCGGGGAGCTGTTTTTT. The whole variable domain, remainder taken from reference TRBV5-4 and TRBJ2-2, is ETGVTQSPTHLIKTRGQQVTLRCSSQSGHNTVSWYQQALGQGPQFIFQYYREEENGRGNFPPRFSGLQFPNYSSELNVNALELDDSALYLCASSLEPEFGELFFGEGSRLTVL.

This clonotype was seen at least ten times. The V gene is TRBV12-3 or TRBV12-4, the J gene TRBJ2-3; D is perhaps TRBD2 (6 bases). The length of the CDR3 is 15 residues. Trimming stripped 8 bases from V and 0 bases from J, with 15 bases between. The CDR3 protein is CASWILAPSTDTQYF. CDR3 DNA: TGTGCCAGCTGGATTCTAGCGCCTAGCACAGATACGCAGTATTTT.

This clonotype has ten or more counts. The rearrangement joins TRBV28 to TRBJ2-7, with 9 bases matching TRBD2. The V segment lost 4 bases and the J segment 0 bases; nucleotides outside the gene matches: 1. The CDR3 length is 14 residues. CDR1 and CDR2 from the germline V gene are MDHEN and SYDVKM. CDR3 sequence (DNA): TGTGCCAGCAGTTCAGCGGGGGGCTCCTACGAGCAGTACTTC. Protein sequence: CASSSAGGSYEQYF.

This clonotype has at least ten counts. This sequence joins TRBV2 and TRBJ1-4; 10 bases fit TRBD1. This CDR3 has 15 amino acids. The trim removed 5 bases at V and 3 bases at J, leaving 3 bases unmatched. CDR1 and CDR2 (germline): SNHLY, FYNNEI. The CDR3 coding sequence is TGTGCCAGCAGTCGAGACAGGGGGCCTAATGAAAAACTGTTTTTT. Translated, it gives CASSRDRGPNEKLFF.

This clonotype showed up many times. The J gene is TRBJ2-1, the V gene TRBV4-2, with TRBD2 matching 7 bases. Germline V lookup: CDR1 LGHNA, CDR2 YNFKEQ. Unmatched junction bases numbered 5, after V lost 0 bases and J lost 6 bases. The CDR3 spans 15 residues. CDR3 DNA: TGTGCCAGCAGCCAAGAGTGGGGGGGGGGCAATGAGCAGTTCTTC. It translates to CASSQEWGGGNEQFF.

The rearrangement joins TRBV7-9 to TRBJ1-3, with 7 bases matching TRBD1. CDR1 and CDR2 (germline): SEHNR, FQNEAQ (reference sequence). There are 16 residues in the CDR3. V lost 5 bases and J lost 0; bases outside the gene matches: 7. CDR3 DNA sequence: TGTGCCAGCAGCCGTAGACAGGGCAGCTCTGGAAACACCATATATTTT. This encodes CASSRRQGSSGNTIYF.

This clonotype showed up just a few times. CDR3 residues: CASSVTTGLGNTEAFF. CDR3 coding DNA: TGTGCCAGCAGCGTAACGACAGGGCTGGGGAACACTGAAGCTTTCTTT. This chain connects TRBV9 to TRBJ1-1, with 7 bases matching TRBD1. The CDR3 length is 16 residues. Trimming took 1 base from V and 1 from J; bases not matched to a gene: 7. Per germline, CDR1 SGDLS and CDR2 YYNGEE.

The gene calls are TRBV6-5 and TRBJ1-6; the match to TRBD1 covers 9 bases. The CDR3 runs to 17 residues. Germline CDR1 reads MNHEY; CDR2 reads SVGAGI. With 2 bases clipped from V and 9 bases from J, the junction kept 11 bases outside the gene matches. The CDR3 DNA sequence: TGTGCCAGCAGTTACGACCCCTCGGGACAGGGCGGTTCACCCCTCCACTTT. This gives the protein CASSYDPSGQGGSPLHF.

CDR3 amino acids: CASSLYLGGELFF. As DNA, the CDR3 is TGTGCCAGCAGCTTATACCTCGGGGGGGAGCTGTTTTTT. The V gene is TRBV11-2, the J gene TRBJ2-2, with D unclear. Germline V lookup: CDR1 SGHAT, CDR2 FQNNGV. The CDR3 has 13 amino acids. V dropped 2 bases and J dropped 8 bases, with 9 bases sitting between them.

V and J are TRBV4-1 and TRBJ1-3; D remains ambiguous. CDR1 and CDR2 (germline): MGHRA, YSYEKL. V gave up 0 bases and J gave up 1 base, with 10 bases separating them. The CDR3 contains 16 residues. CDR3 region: CASSQDGRTSGNTIYF. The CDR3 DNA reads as TGCGCCAGCAGCCAAGATGGCCGAACATCTGGAAACACCATATATTTT.

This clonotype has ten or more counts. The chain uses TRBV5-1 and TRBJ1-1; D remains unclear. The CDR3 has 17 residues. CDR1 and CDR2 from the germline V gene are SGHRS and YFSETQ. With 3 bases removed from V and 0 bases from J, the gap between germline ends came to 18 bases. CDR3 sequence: CASSSGPGRSMNTEAFF. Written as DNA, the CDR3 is TGCGCCAGCAGCTCCGGGCCCGGGCGGAGCATGAACACTGAAGCTTTCTTT.